These T cell receptor beta chains were read from a single sample in a study of T cell repertoires in cytomegalovirus infection. TCRdb used MiXCR to reprocess the reads, holding one entry per CDR3 protein. The sample has about 160,000 distinct CDR3 sequences, less than 25% seen once. No antigens are known for them. Sequenced material: CD8+ T cells from cultured PBMCs, taken from culture after CMV antigen stimulation. The receptors were gathered from a human donor in good health (CMV status not recorded). Some clones in this sample may be carry-over from other donors' samples. The CDR3 runs from the conserved cysteine through the conserved F or W. Fields, in order: J gene, V gene, clone size, CDR3 protein. Clone size is shown for a subset of rows, as once, few, many or a class of expanded clone.

TRBJ1-6 TRBV12-3/TRBV12-4 - CASTPRGADHNSPLHF
TRBJ1-4 TRBV12-3/TRBV12-4 - CASSSDNEPPEKLFF
TRBJ1-2 TRBV24-1 many CATSDPYEGYGYTF
TRBJ1-4 TRBV11-2 - CASSLEGFNEKLFF
TRBJ2-2 TRBV2 many CASSQAGGLDTGELFF
TRBJ1-6 TRBV4-3 - CASSQVQGGDYNSPLHF
TRBJ2-7 TRBV20-1 few CSATVDSSYEQYF
TRBJ2-3 TRBV9 many CASSGDTQYF
TRBJ2-7 TRBV12-3/TRBV12-4 - CASSWRTSYYEQYF
TRBJ1-6 TRBV11-1 few CASSFWAFRDRNSPLHF